The source of this TCR beta chain is a study of identifying expanded T cells in peripheral blood. The study, taken as a whole, reports: Over around two and four weeks, about 15 and 19 clones changed, versus approximately 1.1 between replicates. Clone count variance between approximately two-week samples rose with total template count.

No infections or other immune events were documented during collection. Clones were sequenced by immunoSEQ multiplex PCR, and TCRdb holds only the in-frame ones, with some missing. The sample records approximately 50,000 clones, 82% being singletons. As regards this clone: Its antigen is not identified. Mismatch with germline at one junction end may stem from a read error.

The sample consisted of blood. The clonotype comes from a person between 18 and 70 years old in good health.

The CDR3 loop reads CSATLGQLLFF. In DNA, the CDR3 is TGCAGCGCCACCCTGGGACAGCTCCTTTTTTTT. The chain couples TRBV29-1 to TRBJ1-3, with 7 bases identical to TRBD1. From germline, CDR1 is SQVTM and CDR2 ANQGSEA. This CDR3 comprises 11 residues. Complete variable domain (other parts from reference TRBV29-1 and TRBJ1-3): SAVISQKPSRDICQRGTSLTIQCQVDSQVTMMFWYRQQPGQSLTLIATANQGSEATYESGFVIDKFPISRPNLTFSTLTVSNMSPEDSSIYLCSATLGQLLFFGEGSWLTVV.